This entry features one T cell receptor (beta chain) sequence. Its antigen is as yet unknown. The sample is drawn from a study of cytomegalovirus exposure and HLA in healthy donors. Study-level information: Earlier sequencing of 150 million to 200 million T cells yielded approximately 120 million unique TCR beta sequences.

The CDR3 runs 15 residues. After removal of 6 bases from V and 0 bases from J, the junction contained 6 bases not matched to a gene. Germline V gene sequence: CDR1 MDHEN, CDR2 SYDVKM. Findings and caveats of the study: An assumption of roughly uniform sequencing depth across donors underlay the presence/absence analyses. Later analysis reportedly placed an Asian-associated ancestry cluster below the approximately 680-donor mean in N-insertions. Segments of the TCR beta V type were, in most cases, productive about 87% or about 30% of the time in an earlier analysis.

The PCR used 60 Vbeta and 13 Jbeta primers. Some clones are missing from TCRdb's copy, which holds only in-frame ones; the method was immunoSEQ multiplex PCR. The data show around 200,000 clones, with around 67% seen just once and approximately 3% held by the top ten. This TCR derives from a woman younger than 45 in good health and CMV-seropositive. Material for sequencing was PBMCs. The chain couples TRBV28 to TRBJ2-7, with 9 bases matching TRBD1. The CDR3 protein is CASRRQGGTSYEQYF. The CDR3 bases are TGTGCCAGCAGGCGACAGGGGGGAACCTCCTACGAGCAGTACTTC.